This TCR beta chain was observed in a study of cytomegalovirus exposure and HLA in healthy donors. Study-level results: Roughly uniform sequencing depth across donors was assumed, possibly incorrectly.

A multiplex PCR was run with 60 Vbeta primers and 13 Jbeta primers. The method was immunoSEQ multiplex PCR; TCRdb's version includes in-frame clones alone and lacks a portion of them. The table has tens of thousands of clones, roughly 86% seen once; the top ten hold approximately 10%. The CDR3 sequence is 16 residues long. Germline CDR1 and CDR2: MNHEY and SVGAGI. Trimming at V came to 0 bases and at J to 7 bases, leaving 6 bases not matched to a gene. The table lists this clone with a few counts. Its antigen is undetermined. The sequencing input was PBMCs. J is TRBJ1-2 and V is TRBV6-5, with 12 bases lining up with TRBD1. The clonotype was recovered from a human donor in good health. In DNA form, the CDR3 reads TGTGCCAGCAGTTACTCGGGGGGACAGGGGGCGGCTGGCTACACCTTC. Translation: CASSYSGGQGAAGYTF.